This T cell receptor beta chain was captured in a study of chemoradiotherapy in HPV16-positive cancers. Regarding the study as a whole: The functional HPV-specific definition rests on just two HPV16-positive patients. Candidate HPV-specific clones and E7-related TCR motifs grew in tumor during treatment. In HPV16-positive patients, HPV-responsive T-cell expansion tracked better recurrence-free survival.

Method: immunoSEQ multiplex PCR; TCRdb's copy keeps in-frame clones and lacks some. Counted here are fewer than 20,000 clones, approximately 88% occurring once; the ten biggest clones make up around 3.6%. The CDR3 extends over 16 amino acids. The V gene's germline CDR1 is MNHNY and CDR2 SVGAGI (reference sequence). With 4 bases removed from V and 1 base from J, the gap between germline ends came to 14 bases. Points on this clone: What it recognizes is unknown.

Source: blood, taken from a patient who underwent chemoradiotherapy. The chain recombines TRBV6-6 with TRBJ1-3; unclear D gene. The receptor was isolated from a human donor with HPV-associated anogenital cancer. The CDR3, as DNA: TGTGCCAGCAGTTCGGGTTCAAGCCCTTCTGGAAACACCATATATTTT. It encodes CASSSGSSPSGNTIYF.